Here is one T cell receptor (beta chain) with its context. The CDR3 spans 14 residues. Trimming took 1 base from V and 3 from J, leaving 10 bases between them. Germline CDR1 MGHRA, CDR2 YSYEKL. The protocol was immunoSEQ multiplex PCR, while the TCRdb copy is restricted to in-frame clones and leaves out a portion. The repertoire holds roughly 59,000 clones, under 95% seen once, with roughly 1.4% in the top ten. This specimen comes from a study of T cell changes during pregnancy in multiple sclerosis. The sample consisted of peripheral blood, taken in the third trimester of pregnancy. The J gene is TRBJ2-7, the V gene TRBV4-1, with D maybe TRBD2 (7 bases). The TCR comes from a female donor in good health, enrolled as a control in a pregnancy study. DNA for the CDR3: TGCGCCAGCAGCCAAGGAGGGGGGGGCTACGAGCAGTACTTC. Protein product: CASSQGGGGYEQYF.